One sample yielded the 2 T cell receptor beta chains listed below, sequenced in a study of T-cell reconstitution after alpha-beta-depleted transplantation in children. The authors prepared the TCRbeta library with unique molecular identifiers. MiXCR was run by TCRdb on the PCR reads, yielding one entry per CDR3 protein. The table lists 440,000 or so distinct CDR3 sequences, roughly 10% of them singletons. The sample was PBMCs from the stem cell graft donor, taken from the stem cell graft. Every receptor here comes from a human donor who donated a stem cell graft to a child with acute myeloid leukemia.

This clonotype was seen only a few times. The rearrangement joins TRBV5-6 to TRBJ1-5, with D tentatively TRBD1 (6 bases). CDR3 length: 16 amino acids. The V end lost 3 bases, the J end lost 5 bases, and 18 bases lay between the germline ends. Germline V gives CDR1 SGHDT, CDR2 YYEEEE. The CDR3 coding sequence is TGTGCCAGCAGCTCATTGGGGGGGGCGTTAGATCAGCCCCAGCATTTT. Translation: CASSSLGGALDQPQHF.

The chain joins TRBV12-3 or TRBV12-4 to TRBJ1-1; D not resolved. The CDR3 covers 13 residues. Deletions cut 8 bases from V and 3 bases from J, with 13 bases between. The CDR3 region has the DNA TGTGCCAGCGGCCCTTGGAGGGACACTGAAGCTTTCTTT. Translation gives CASGPWRDTEAFF.